One and the same sample provided the 21 T cell receptor beta chains below, sequenced in a study of cytomegalovirus exposure and HLA in healthy donors. The PCR ran on 60 Vbeta and 13 Jbeta primers. Libraries were prepared by immunoSEQ multiplex PCR; TCRdb keeps only in-frame clonotypes and omits some of them. This table holds around 220,000 clones, approximately 80% found once. The specimen sequenced was PBMCs. The receptor source for this set is a girl aged 5-17 years in good health and CMV-seronegative.

The rearrangement uses TRBV5-8 and TRBJ1-1; 8 bases line up with TRBD1. Germline-derived CDR1 and CDR2 are SGHTS and YDEGEE. The CDR3 is 12 residues long. V was clipped by 0 bases and J by 10 bases; unmatched bases: 2. The CDR3 region has the DNA TGTGCCAGCAGCTTGGGGACAGGGCCAGCTTTCTTT. Translating gives CASSLGTGPAFF.

This chain links TRBV7-3 with TRBJ1-3; 8 bases agree with TRBD1. The junction had 2 bases not matched to a gene; V was cut back by 5 bases and J by 8 bases. The CDR3 covers 12 residues. CDR1 is SGHTA, CDR2 FQGTGA, per germline. The CDR3 sequence is CASSGQGDTIYF. The CDR3 DNA sequence: TGTGCCAGCAGCGGACAGGGAGACACCATATATTTT.

This clone occurred a few times. V and J are TRBV7-9 and TRBJ2-7; TRBD2 is a possible D gene (6 bases). V was pared by 5 bases and J by 9 bases, with 20 bases between. This CDR3 has 14 residues. Germline V gives CDR1 SEHNR, CDR2 FQNEAQ (reference sequence). CDR3 sequence: CASSTETGTSPQYF. CDR3 nucleotides: TGTGCCAGCAGCACAGAGACCGGGACTTCCCCGCAGTACTTC.

The rearrangement uses TRBV19 and TRBJ1-2, with a tentative D call TRBD1 (5 bases). Germline lookup yields CDR1 LNHDA and CDR2 SQIVND (reference sequence). With 4 bases removed from V and 6 bases from J, the gap between germline ends came to 15 bases. This CDR3 spans 14 amino acids. This chain's CDR3 is CASSNYQGRHGYTF. The DNA of the CDR3 is TGTGCCAGTAGTAACTACCAGGGCCGCCATGGCTACACCTTC. The entire variable domain, with the rest obtained from reference TRBV19 and TRBJ1-2, is as follows: DGGITQSPKYLFRKEGQNVTLSCEQNLNHDAMYWYRQDPGQGLRLIYYSQIVNDFQKGDIAEGYSVSREKKESFPLTVTSAQKNPTAFYLCASSNYQGRHGYTFGSGTRLTVV.

The J gene is TRBJ1-2, the V gene TRBV5-8; the match to TRBD1 covers 8 bases. The length of the CDR3 is 15 residues. Germline V gene lookup returns CDR1 SGHTS and CDR2 YDEGEE. V shed 6 bases, J shed 3 bases, and the junction held 10 bases outside the gene matches. The CDR3, as DNA: TGTGCCAGCACCTACGGCGACAGGGGTCACTATGGCTACACCTTC. Its protein product is CASTYGDRGHYGYTF. The complete variable domain, with remaining parts taken from reference TRBV5-8 and TRBJ1-2, reads EAGVTQSPTHLIKTRGQQATLRCSPISGHTSVYWYQQALGLGLQFLLWYDEGEERNRGNFPPRFSGRQFPNYSSELNVNALELEDSALYLCASTYGDRGHYGYTFGSGTRLTVV.

The chain joins TRBV11-1 to TRBJ2-2; 9 nucleotides match TRBD1. This CDR3 is 14 amino acids long. Germline V CDR1 and CDR2: SGHAT, FQDESV (reference sequence). J was trimmed by 4 bases and V by 6 bases; bases with no gene match: 3. CDR3 sequence (DNA): TGTGCCAGCAGTGGGACAGGGATCACCGGGGAGCTGTTTTTT. This gives the protein CASSGTGITGELFF.

The chain carries TRBV5-5 and TRBJ2-1, with D possibly being TRBD2 (6 bases). V shed 0 bases and J shed 6 bases, with 13 bases lying between them. CDR1 and CDR2 (germline): SGHKS, YYEKEE (reference sequence). The CDR3 runs to 15 residues. The CDR3 spells CASSLGGTRSNEQFF. The CDR3 bases are TGTGCCAGCAGCTTGGGCGGGACGAGGTCCAATGAGCAGTTCTTC.

This rearrangement joins TRBV5-4 to TRBJ1-5; no clear D. Germline V gene sequence: CDR1 SGHNT, CDR2 YYREEE (reference sequence). This CDR3 spans 13 amino acids. The V end was cut by 9 bases, the J end by 7 bases, with 17 bases between. The CDR3, as DNA: TGTGCCACGCCGGACCTTTCGGGGCAGCCCCAGCATTTT. Residues: CATPDLSGQPQHF.

The rearrangement links TRBV27 to TRBJ1-6, with 7 bases fitting TRBD1. Trimming cost V 6 bases and J 7 bases; bases outside gene matches: 9. The germline CDR1 and CDR2 sequences are MNHEY and SMNVEV (reference sequence). There are 15 residues in the CDR3. CDR3 region: CASSFTGTENSPLHF. DNA for the CDR3: TGTGCCAGCAGCTTTACCGGGACAGAGAATTCACCCCTCCACTTT.

The chain employs TRBV28 and TRBJ1-6; D gene uncertain. CDR3 size: 10 residues. Deletions cut 11 bases from V and 11 bases from J, with 10 bases between. The germline V gene encodes CDR1 MDHEN and CDR2 SYDVKM. DNA for the CDR3: TGTGCCGCCACTCGGGCACCCCTCCACTTT. Its translation is CAATRAPLHF.

Written as DNA, the CDR3 is TGTGCCAGCAGCCAAGGTCAACAGACCTCCTCCTACGAGCAGTACTTC. This encodes CASSQGQQTSSYEQYF. The rearrangement links TRBV4-2 to TRBJ2-7, with D unresolved. Germline CDR1 LGHNA, CDR2 YNFKEQ. V lost 1 base and J 0 bases, leaving 13 bases between the germline ends. The length of the CDR3 is 16 residues.

J is TRBJ1-1 and V is TRBV19; D gene uncertain. CDR3 length: 11 residues. CDR1 is LNHDA, CDR2 SQIVND, per germline (reference sequence). V was pared by 7 bases and J by 2 bases, with 5 bases between. The CDR3: CASTINTEAFF. As DNA, the CDR3 is TGTGCCAGTACCATTAACACTGAAGCTTTCTTT. Based on the CDR3 plus reference TRBV19 and TRBJ1-1, the full variable domain is DGGITQSPKYLFRKEGQNVTLSCEQNLNHDAMYWYRQDPGQGLRLIYYSQIVNDFQKGDIAEGYSVSREKKESFPLTVTSAQKNPTAFYLCASTINTEAFFGQGTRLTVV.

This clone was detected a few times. The chain is built from TRBV6-5 and TRBJ1-2; D is perhaps TRBD1 (5 bases). Germline loops: CDR1 MNHEY, CDR2 SVGAGI. This CDR3 region has 14 residues. Trimming took 0 bases from V and 2 from J, leaving 7 bases between them. The DNA of the CDR3 is TGTGCCAGCAGTTACTCTAACAGGAACTATGGCTACACCTTC. This encodes CASSYSNRNYGYTF.

The genes are TRBV28 and TRBJ2-1; 9 bases match TRBD2. Germline assignment: CDR1 MDHEN and CDR2 SYDVKM. The CDR3 has 15 residues. V lost 6 bases to trimming and J lost 9 bases; unmatched junction nucleotides: 12. The CDR3 bases are TGTGCCAGCAGCTCCCTCGCAGCGGGAGGAGGTGAGCAGTTCTTC. The encoded protein is CASSSLAAGGGEQFF.

The chain uses TRBV27 and TRBJ2-1, with D possibly TRBD2 on 5 matching bases. The CDR3 extends over 16 amino acids. Trimming removed 9 bases from V and 4 bases from J, with 22 bases in between. Germline V gene data show CDR1 as MNHEY and CDR2 as SMNVEV (reference sequence). In nucleotides, the CDR3 is TGTGCCAGACCTCCCGGTCTACGGGGTGAGTACAATGAGCAGTTCTTC. As protein: CARPPGLRGEYNEQFF.

The chain combines TRBV5-1 with TRBJ2-7; 14 positions match TRBD2. V lost 3 bases and J lost 2; bases outside the gene matches: 7. The CDR3 is 17 amino acids. Germline CDR1 SGHRS, CDR2 YFSETQ. CDR3 protein: CASSSGLAGGLTYEQYF. CDR3 DNA sequence: TGCGCCAGCAGCTCCGGACTAGCGGGGGGACTCACCTACGAGCAGTACTTC.

This clone was found a few times. The chain carries TRBV7-9 and TRBJ1-2, with D perhaps TRBD1 (5 bases). Germline CDR1 reads SEHNR; CDR2 reads FQNEAQ (reference sequence). V lost 4 bases to trimming and J lost 7 bases, with 22 bases between them. This CDR3 spans 16 amino acids. Here the CDR3 DNA reads TGTGCCAGCAGCTCCCCCTCAGGGAAGGGACTGGGTGGCTACACCTTC. Protein: CASSSPSGKGLGGYTF.

V is TRBV18 and J is TRBJ1-2; no reliable D call. The germline CDR1 and CDR2 sequences are KGHSH and LQKENI. V lost 2 bases, J lost 8 bases, and 12 bases lay in between. CDR3 length: 13 amino acids. The CDR3, as DNA: TGTGCCAGCTCACCATGGGAGGGTGGCGGCTACACCTTC. This codes for CASSPWEGGGYTF.

CDR3 coding DNA: TGTGCTAGTGGTTTGGCTGAACAGGGGCATACGCAGTATTTT. Translated, it gives CASGLAEQGHTQYF. The chain joins TRBV12-5 to TRBJ2-3; 7 bases line up with TRBD1. The CDR3 runs 14 residues. With 1 base clipped from V and 7 bases from J, the junction kept 5 bases outside the gene matches. Germline V gene sequence: CDR1 LGHNT, CDR2 FRNRAP. Looking up the rest from reference TRBV12-5 and TRBJ2-3 gives the full variable domain: DARVTQTPRHKVTEMGQEVTMRCQPILGHNTVFWYRQTMMQGLELLAYFRNRAPLDDSGMPKDRFSAEMPDATLATLKIQPSEPRDSAVYFCASGLAEQGHTQYFGPGTRLTVL.

This clone has just one count. The chain combines TRBV30 with TRBJ2-7; D is unresolved. This CDR3 spans 15 amino acids. Germline V CDR1 and CDR2: GTSNPN, SVGIG (reference sequence). With 0 bases removed from V and 3 bases from J, the gap between germline ends came to 15 bases. In DNA, the CDR3 is TGTGCCTGGAGTGTACCTTCCGCGATATTCTACGAGCAGTACTTC. This translates into CAWSVPSAIFYEQYF.

The chain uses TRBV5-4 and TRBJ1-6; TRBD1 might be the D (5 bases). V lost 0 bases and J lost 10, with 11 bases in between. The CDR3 consists of 14 residues. The germline CDR1 and CDR2 sequences are SGHNT and YYREEE (reference sequence). In nucleotides, the CDR3 is TGTGCCAGCAGCTTGGGCGGGGGGAAGTCACCCCTCCACTTT. Translating gives CASSLGGGKSPLHF.